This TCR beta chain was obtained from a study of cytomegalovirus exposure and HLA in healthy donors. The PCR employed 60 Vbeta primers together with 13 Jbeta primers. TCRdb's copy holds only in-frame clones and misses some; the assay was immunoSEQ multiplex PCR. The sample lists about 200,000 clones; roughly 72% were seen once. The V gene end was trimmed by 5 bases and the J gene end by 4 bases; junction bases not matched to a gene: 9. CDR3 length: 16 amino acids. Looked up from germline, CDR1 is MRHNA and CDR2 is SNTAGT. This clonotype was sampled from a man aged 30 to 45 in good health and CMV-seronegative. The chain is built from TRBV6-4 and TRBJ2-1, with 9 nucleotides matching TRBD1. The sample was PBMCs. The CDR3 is CASSPGTGSLYNEQFF. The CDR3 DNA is TGTGCCAGCAGTCCCGGGACAGGGTCACTTTACAATGAGCAGTTCTTC.